These 26 T cell receptor beta chains share one sample of origin, sequenced in a study of blood T cell repertoires in COVID-19. The protocol was immunoSEQ multiplex PCR, while the TCRdb copy is restricted to in-frame clones and leaves out a portion. The sample lists 250,000 to 300,000 clones, roughly 87% occurring once. The sample was PBMCs or T cells enriched from blood (not recorded which). Source of these receptors: a woman aged 30 to 39 who had recovered from COVID-19.

The genes are TRBV7-2 and TRBJ2-3, with D maybe TRBD1 (5 bases). The V end lost 1 base, the J end lost 6 bases, and 8 bases lay between the germline ends. Germline V CDR1 and CDR2: SGHTA, FQGNSA. This CDR3 region has 13 residues. CDR3 in DNA: TGTGCCAGCAGCTTAGTGGGGCCGGATACGCAGTATTTT. Translation gives CASSLVGPDTQYF.

The gene calls are TRBV5-6 and TRBJ1-2; unclear D gene. CDR1 is SGHDT, CDR2 YYEEEE, per germline. The CDR3 consists of 18 residues. Trimming stripped 0 bases from V and 0 bases from J, with 18 bases between. The CDR3 DNA sequence: TGTGCCAGCAGCTTGGCAATGTCACGGTTCTCTCCTAACTATGGCTACACCTTC. It translates to CASSLAMSRFSPNYGYTF. Full variable domain (outside the CDR3, taken from reference TRBV5-6 and TRBJ1-2): DAGVTQSPTHLIKTRGQQVTLRCSPKSGHDTVSWYQQALGQGPQFIFQYYEEEERQRGNFPDRFSGHQFPNYSSELNVNALLLGDSALYLCASSLAMSRFSPNYGYTFGSGTRLTVV.

The J gene is TRBJ2-7, the V gene TRBV19; maybe TRBD2 (5 bases). This CDR3 has 13 residues. Trimming cost V 5 bases and J 5 bases, with 13 bases left between them. CDR1 and CDR2 from the germline V gene are LNHDA and SQIVND (reference sequence). Here the CDR3 reads CASSLASWNEQYF. The CDR3, as DNA: TGTGCCAGTAGTCTGGCTAGCTGGAACGAGCAGTACTTC.

V is TRBV7-2 and J is TRBJ2-7; D is unclear. The germline V gene has CDR1 SGHTA and CDR2 FQGNSA. Deletions cut 5 bases from V and 5 bases from J, with 13 bases between. The CDR3 has 13 amino acids. CDR3 sequence (DNA): TGTGCCAGCAGCCCGGCGTGGGCTAACGAGCAGTACTTC. Translated, it gives CASSPAWANEQYF.

The chain has TRBV10-3 and TRBJ1-1; 7 bases align to TRBD1. This CDR3 has 15 residues. Germline V gene sequence: CDR1 ENHRY, CDR2 SYGVKD. Germline trimming cut 2 bases from V and 10 bases from J; bases unmatched to any gene: 13. The CDR3 DNA reads TGTGCCATCAGTGAGGGACCGACAGGGCAACCCGGAGCTTTCTTT. Encoded protein: CAISEGPTGQPGAFF.

The chain is built from TRBV27 and TRBJ1-1; 8 bases line up with TRBD1. Germline values: CDR1 MNHEY, CDR2 SMNVEV (reference sequence). The CDR3 contains 14 residues. With 3 bases clipped from V and 5 bases from J, the junction kept 5 bases outside the gene matches. CDR3 DNA: TGTGCCAGCAGTTTCCAGGGGGCAGGTACTGAAGCTTTCTTT. This codes for CASSFQGAGTEAFF.

The chain combines TRBV21-1 with TRBJ1-5; TRBD1 is taken as the D call from the table, unchecked against the DNA. TRBV21-1 is deemed a pseudogene. The CDR3 consists of 14 residues. CDR3 in amino acids: CASSMGLSNQPQHF. The CDR3 DNA reads TGTGCCTCCTCGATGGGCCTTAGCAATCAGCCCCAGCATTTT.

The V call is TRBV9, the J call TRBJ2-2; the D is unclear. Trimming removed 4 bases from V and 8 bases from J, with 9 bases in between. The CDR3 covers 12 residues. CDR1 SGDLS and CDR2 YYNGEE come from the germline V gene. The CDR3 is CASSPGVGELFF. The CDR3 nucleotides read TGTGCCAGCAGCCCCGGAGTGGGGGAGCTGTTTTTT. The variable domain in full, completed from reference TRBV9 and TRBJ2-2, reads DSGVTQTPKHLITATGQRVTLRCSPRSGDLSVYWYQQSLDQGLQFLIQYYNGEERAKGNILERFSAQQFPDLHSELNLSSLELGDSALYFCASSPGVGELFFGEGSRLTVL.

The gene calls are TRBV6-2 or TRBV6-3 and TRBJ1-3; TRBD1 is a possible D gene (6 bases). Germline V gene lookup returns CDR1 MNHEY and CDR2 SVGEGT. V lost 5 bases, J lost 5 bases, and 10 bases lay in between. The CDR3 extends over 13 amino acids. This CDR3 is CASSRDTRNTIYF. The DNA for the CDR3 is TGTGCCAGCAGTCGGGACACGAGAAACACCATATATTTT.

The rearrangement links TRBV27 to TRBJ2-5; a weak D match, TRBD2 (6 bases). Germline values: CDR1 MNHEY, CDR2 SMNVEV (reference sequence). V lost 4 bases to trimming and J lost 2 bases, with 11 bases between them. The CDR3 is 14 residues long. The CDR3 here is CASSYLGLQETQYF. The CDR3 DNA reads as TGTGCCAGCAGTTATTTGGGACTTCAAGAGACCCAGTACTTC.

The chain recombines TRBV7-2 with TRBJ1-2, with D possibly matching TRBD1 (5 bases). Germline V CDR1 and CDR2: SGHTA, FQGNSA. The CDR3 is made up of 12 amino acids. V lost 5 bases and J 7 bases, leaving 11 bases between the germline ends. CDR3 DNA sequence: TGTGCCAGCAGCCCGACTAGGGGTGGCTACACCTTC. As protein: CASSPTRGGYTF.

This clone showed up just once. The chain couples TRBV19 to TRBJ1-1, with D maybe TRBD1 (5 bases). Trimming pared 5 bases from V and 8 bases from J, leaving 12 bases between. Germline V gene sequence: CDR1 LNHDA, CDR2 SQIVND (reference sequence). This CDR3 has 12 residues. The CDR3 is CASSVVGREAFF. DNA for the CDR3: TGTGCCAGTAGTGTCGTGGGGCGAGAAGCTTTCTTT.

This chain joins TRBV27 and TRBJ2-7; 8 bases agree with TRBD2. The V gene's germline CDR1 is MNHEY and CDR2 SMNVEV (reference sequence). The CDR3 has 13 amino acids. Germline trimming cut 2 bases from V and 7 bases from J; bases unmatched to any gene: 4. The CDR3 nucleotides read TGTGCCAGCAGTTTAGGGCGACTAGCGGAGCAGTACTTC. This encodes CASSLGRLAEQYF.

This rearrangement joins TRBV27 to TRBJ2-7, with unresolved D. V shed 0 bases and J shed 9 bases, with 18 bases lying between them. In germline, CDR1 is MNHEY, CDR2 SMNVEV (reference sequence). This CDR3 has 15 residues. The CDR3 sequence: CASSLSPSPYHRQYF. The CDR3 DNA reads as TGTGCCAGCAGTTTATCCCCGTCCCCCTACCACCGGCAGTACTTC.

The rearrangement uses TRBV29-1 and TRBJ2-1; maybe TRBD2 (5 bases). CDR3 length: 15 residues. The germline CDR1 and CDR2 sequences are SQVTM and ANQGSEA. The V end was cut by 4 bases, the J end by 5 bases, with 18 bases between. CDR3 DNA: TGCAGCGTTGGGCTCCGGGTAGCGCCCAACAATGAGCAGTTCTTC. Translation: CSVGLRVAPNNEQFF.

V is TRBV5-1 and J is TRBJ2-1; 9 nucleotides align to TRBD2. This CDR3 is 16 amino acids long. Germline assignment: CDR1 SGHRS and CDR2 YFSETQ. Trimming removed 0 bases from V and 3 bases from J; junction bases left unmatched: 4. DNA for the CDR3: TGCGCCAGCAGCTTGGCTGCGGGAGGGGGCTACAATGAGCAGTTCTTC. Its translation: CASSLAAGGGYNEQFF.

This chain links TRBV7-9 with TRBJ1-2, with 9 bases aligning to TRBD1. The V segment lost 5 bases and the J segment 1 base; nucleotides outside the gene matches: 8. CDR1 and CDR2 from the germline V gene are SEHNR and FQNEAQ (reference sequence). The CDR3 extends over 16 amino acids. For the CDR3, the DNA is TGTGCCAGCAGCCTGACAGGGGGAGGCATTAACTATGGCTACACCTTC. It translates to CASSLTGGGINYGYTF.

This chain uses TRBV7-3 with TRBJ2-1; tentative D call: TRBD1 (6 bases). Trimming took 4 bases from V and 8 from J, leaving 12 bases between them. Germline loops: CDR1 SGHTA, CDR2 FQGTGA. This CDR3 spans 13 amino acids. The CDR3: CASSWVGGDEQFF. The CDR3 nucleotides are TGTGCCAGCAGCTGGGTTGGGGGCGATGAGCAGTTCTTC.

The CDR3 DNA sequence: TGTGCCAGCAGCCAAAGGGGGACTAATGAAAAACTGTTTTTT. It encodes CASSQRGTNEKLFF. The chain employs TRBV3-1 (or the pseudogene TRBV3-2) and TRBJ1-4; D is perhaps TRBD1 (6 bases). The CDR3 consists of 14 residues. Germline V gene lookup returns CDR1 LGHDT and CDR2 YNNKEL (reference sequence). The V end was cut by 2 bases, the J end by 2 bases, with 6 bases between.

V is TRBV6-4 and J is TRBJ2-2; perhaps TRBD2 as D (6 bases). CDR1 is MRHNA, CDR2 SNTAGT, per germline. The CDR3 is made up of 16 amino acids. V dropped 6 bases and J dropped 6 bases, with 20 bases sitting between them. CDR3 DNA sequence: TGTGCCAGCAGGGCCGCTCTAGCTGGAGGGGCCGGGGAGCTGTTTTTT. This codes for CASRAALAGGAGELFF.

The chain combines TRBV11-3 with TRBJ2-2; TRBD2 matches 8 bases. CDR3 length: 13 amino acids. CDR1 is SGHNT and CDR2 is YENEEA in the germline V gene. Losses at the gene ends were 8 bases for V and 6 bases for J; bases not matched to a gene: 5. The CDR3 sequence is CASEERGPGELFF. The CDR3 DNA is TGTGCCAGCGAGGAGCGGGGGCCCGGGGAGCTGTTTTTT.

This chain links TRBV7-3 with TRBJ1-1; D gene unclear. The V and J ends lost 0 bases and 0 bases respectively, with 2 bases between them. The CDR3 runs 13 residues. Germline V lookup: CDR1 SGHTA, CDR2 FQGTGA. Written as DNA, the CDR3 is TGTGCCAGCAGCTTAACCATGAACACTGAAGCTTTCTTT. Its protein product is CASSLTMNTEAFF.

This chain connects TRBV28 to TRBJ1-1; 9 bases match TRBD1. The J segment lost 5 bases and the V segment lost 10 bases, leaving 11 bases of the junction unmatched. CDR1 is MDHEN and CDR2 is SYDVKM in the germline V gene. The CDR3 is made up of 14 amino acids. CDR3 sequence reads: CAIAPPGQGTEAFF. The CDR3, as DNA: TGTGCCATCGCACCCCCGGGACAGGGAACTGAAGCTTTCTTT.

This chain links TRBV9 with TRBJ2-7; 8 bases align to TRBD1. V lost 3 bases, J lost 2 bases, and 7 bases stayed unmatched. Germline assignment: CDR1 SGDLS and CDR2 YYNGEE. The CDR3 extends over 15 amino acids. CDR3 sequence reads: CASSATGTGAYEQYF. As DNA, the CDR3 is TGTGCCAGCAGCGCTACCGGGACAGGAGCCTACGAGCAGTACTTC.

The CDR3 region has the DNA TGTGCCAGCAGCCCGCGGGGGGACTACGAGCAGTACTTC. It specifies CASSPRGDYEQYF. This rearrangement joins TRBV6-5 to TRBJ2-7, with TRBD2 matching 8 bases. CDR1 and CDR2 from the germline V gene are MNHEY and SVGAGI. The CDR3 is made up of 13 amino acids. The ends lost 6 bases at V and 3 bases at J; junction bases unmatched: 4.

The genes are TRBV7-2 and TRBJ2-2; D may be TRBD2 (6 bases). The CDR3 sequence is 16 residues long. CDR1 and CDR2 from the germline V gene are SGHTA and FQGNSA. The V end lost 5 bases, the J end lost 0 bases, and 13 bases lay between the germline ends. For the CDR3, the DNA is TGTGCCAGCAGCAGGACGGGACTCTCGAACACCGGGGAGCTGTTTTTT. Translating gives CASSRTGLSNTGELFF.